Below are 8 T cell receptor beta chains sequenced from a single sample in a study of response to subunit inactivated influenza vaccine. Via MiXCR, TCRdb re-called the RT-PCR reads, giving one row per CDR3 protein. Among over 800,000 distinct CDR3 sequences listed, around 21% were seen once. The sample in question was PBMCs from blood, obtained around 5 days after vaccination. The receptors stem from a man aged 50-59 years who received an inactivated influenza vaccine.

This clonotype occurred a few times. J is TRBJ2-7 and V is TRBV5-1; TRBD1 aligns across 10 bases. The germline V gene has CDR1 SGHRS and CDR2 YFSETQ. Trimming took 4 bases from V and 1 from J; bases not matched to a gene: 5. The CDR3 totals 15 residues. CDR3: CASSTPGQGSYEQYF. The CDR3 bases are TGCGCCAGCAGCACGCCGGGACAGGGGTCCTACGAGCAGTACTTC.

Only a few counts were recorded for this clonotype. The chain is built from TRBV7-2 and TRBJ2-2; 7 bases fit TRBD2. The germline V gene has CDR1 SGHTA and CDR2 FQGNSA. The CDR3 is 18 amino acids. J lost 2 bases, V lost 0 bases, and 9 bases had no gene match. The CDR3 spells CASSLALGGGSNTGELFF. The CDR3 bases are TGTGCCAGCAGCTTAGCGCTGGGGGGAGGGTCAAACACCGGGGAGCTGTTTTTT.

The chain uses TRBV4-3 and TRBJ2-3, with TRBD1 as a possible D gene (5 bases). Germline CDR1 reads LGHNA; CDR2 reads YSLEER. The CDR3 covers 20 residues. V shed 0 bases and J shed 1 base, with 23 bases lying between them. The CDR3 nucleotides are TGCGCCAGCAGCCAAGATCTCCCCAGGGAAGGGGCTTGGGGCACAGATACGCAGTATTTT. This gives the protein CASSQDLPREGAWGTDTQYF.

This clonotype was seen a few times. The J gene is TRBJ2-1, the V gene TRBV6-5; D is ambiguous. Deletions cut 10 bases from V and 0 bases from J, with 7 bases between. CDR3 length equals 12 residues. Per the germline V gene, CDR1 is MNHEY and CDR2 is SVGAGI. The CDR3 region is CATGSSYNEQFF. The DNA of the CDR3 is TGTGCCACGGGTAGCTCCTACAATGAGCAGTTCTTC.

The chain couples TRBV20-1 to TRBJ2-3; tentatively, D is TRBD1 or TRBD2 (5 bases each). Trimming left V 1 base short and J 5 bases short, with 13 bases between. This CDR3 comprises 14 residues. The germline gives CDR1 DFQATT, CDR2 SNEGSKA (reference sequence). CDR3 nucleotide sequence: TGCAGTGCTAGAGGACATTATGGGGGAGATACGCAGTATTTT. Its protein product is CSARGHYGGDTQYF.

The chain links TRBV20-1 to TRBJ2-1; no clear D gene. Trimming pared 4 bases from V and 5 bases from J, leaving 12 bases between. This CDR3 region has 13 residues. Looked up from germline, CDR1 is DFQATT and CDR2 is SNEGSKA (reference sequence). CDR3 sequence: CSAKALGDNEQFF. For the CDR3, the DNA is TGCAGTGCTAAGGCCCTCGGCGACAATGAGCAGTTCTTC.

The gene calls are TRBV5-5 and TRBJ2-2; possible D gene TRBD1, 6 bases. This CDR3 contains 16 residues. The V gene lost 0 bases and the J gene lost 4 bases, with 13 bases spanning the gap. Germline values: CDR1 SGHKS, CDR2 YYEKEE (reference sequence). The CDR3 region is CASSLALGAATGELFF. The CDR3 DNA sequence: TGTGCCAGCAGCTTGGCCTTGGGGGCGGCCACCGGGGAGCTGTTTTTT.

The chain links TRBV2 to TRBJ1-5; D is perhaps TRBD1 (6 bases). This CDR3 is built from 18 residues. The germline CDR1 and CDR2 sequences are SNHLY and FYNNEI. The CDR3 is CTCSLGGTNSGSNQPQHF. The CDR3 coding sequence is TGTACCTGCAGTTTGGGAGGGACAAACTCCGGGAGCAATCAGCCCCAGCATTTT.